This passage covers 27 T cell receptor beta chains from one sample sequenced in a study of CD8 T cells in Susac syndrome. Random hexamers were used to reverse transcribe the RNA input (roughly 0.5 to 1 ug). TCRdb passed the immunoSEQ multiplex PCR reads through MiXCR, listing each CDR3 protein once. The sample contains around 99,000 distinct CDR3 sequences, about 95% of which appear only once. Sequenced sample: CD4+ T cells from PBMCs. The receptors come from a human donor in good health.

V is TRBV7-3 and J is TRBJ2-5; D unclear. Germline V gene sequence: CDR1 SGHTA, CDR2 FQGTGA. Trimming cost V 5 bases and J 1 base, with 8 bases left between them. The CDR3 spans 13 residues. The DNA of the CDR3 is TGTGCCAGCAGCACGGAGCTCCAAGAGACCCAGTACTTC. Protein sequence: CASSTELQETQYF.

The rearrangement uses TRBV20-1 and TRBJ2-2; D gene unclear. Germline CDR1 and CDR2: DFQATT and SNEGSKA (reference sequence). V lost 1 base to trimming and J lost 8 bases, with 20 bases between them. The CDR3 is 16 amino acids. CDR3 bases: TGCAGTGCTAGAGTGCCCCGGGCCCCAATGACTGGGGAGCTGTTTTTT. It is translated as CSARVPRAPMTGELFF.

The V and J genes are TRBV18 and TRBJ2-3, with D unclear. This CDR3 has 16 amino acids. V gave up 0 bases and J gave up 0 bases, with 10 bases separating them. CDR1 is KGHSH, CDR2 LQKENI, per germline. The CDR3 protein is CASSPPLAESTDTQYF. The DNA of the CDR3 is TGTGCCAGCTCACCACCGTTGGCCGAGAGCACAGATACGCAGTATTTT.

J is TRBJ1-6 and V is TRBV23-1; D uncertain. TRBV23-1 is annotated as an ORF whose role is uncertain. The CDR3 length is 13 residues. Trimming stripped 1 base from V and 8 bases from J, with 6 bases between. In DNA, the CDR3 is TGCGCCAGCAGTCAATTCGGAGATTCACCCCTCCACTTT. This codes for CASSQFGDSPLHF.

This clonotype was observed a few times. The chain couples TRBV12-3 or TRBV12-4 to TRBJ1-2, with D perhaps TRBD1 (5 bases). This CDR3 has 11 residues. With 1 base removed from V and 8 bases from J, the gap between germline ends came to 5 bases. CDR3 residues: CASSLGDGYTF. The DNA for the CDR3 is TGTGCCAGCAGTTTAGGGGACGGCTACACCTTC.

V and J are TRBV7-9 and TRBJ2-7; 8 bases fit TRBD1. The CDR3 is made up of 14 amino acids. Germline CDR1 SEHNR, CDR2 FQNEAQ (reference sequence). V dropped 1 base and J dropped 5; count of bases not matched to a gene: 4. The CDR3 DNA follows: TGTGCCAGCAGCTTAGGGACAGGGCTAGACGAGCAGTACTTC. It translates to CASSLGTGLDEQYF. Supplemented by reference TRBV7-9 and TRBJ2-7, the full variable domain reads DTGVSQNPRHKITKRGQNVTFRCDPISEHNRLYWYRQTLGQGPEFLTYFQNEAQLEKSRLLSDRFSAERPKGSFSTLEIQRTEQGDSAMYLCASSLGTGLDEQYFGPGTRLTVT.

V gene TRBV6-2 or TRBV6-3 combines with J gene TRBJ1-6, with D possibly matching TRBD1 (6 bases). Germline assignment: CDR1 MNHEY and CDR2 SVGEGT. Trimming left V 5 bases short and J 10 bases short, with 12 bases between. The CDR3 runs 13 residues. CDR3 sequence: CASSPRGGSPLHF. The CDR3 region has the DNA TGTGCCAGCAGTCCTCGAGGGGGGTCACCCCTCCACTTT.

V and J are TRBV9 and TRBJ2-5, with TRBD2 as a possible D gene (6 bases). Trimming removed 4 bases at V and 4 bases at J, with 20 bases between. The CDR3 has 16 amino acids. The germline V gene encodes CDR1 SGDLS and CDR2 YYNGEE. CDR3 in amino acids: CASSPMGLLEGETQYF. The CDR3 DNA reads TGTGCCAGCAGCCCCATGGGACTGCTGGAAGGAGAGACCCAGTACTTC.

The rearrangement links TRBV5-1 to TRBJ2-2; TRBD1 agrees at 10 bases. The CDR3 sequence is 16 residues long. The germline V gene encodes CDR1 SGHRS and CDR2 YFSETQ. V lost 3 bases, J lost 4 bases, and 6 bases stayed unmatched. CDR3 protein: CASSSRQGAGTGELFF. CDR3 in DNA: TGCGCCAGCAGCTCCCGACAGGGGGCGGGCACCGGGGAGCTGTTTTTT.

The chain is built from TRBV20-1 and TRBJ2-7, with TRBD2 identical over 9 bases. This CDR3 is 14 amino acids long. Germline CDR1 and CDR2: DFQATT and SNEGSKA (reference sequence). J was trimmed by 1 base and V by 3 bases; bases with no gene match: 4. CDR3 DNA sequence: TGCAGTGCTAGGACTAGCGGACCATCCTACGAGCAGTACTTC. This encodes CSARTSGPSYEQYF.

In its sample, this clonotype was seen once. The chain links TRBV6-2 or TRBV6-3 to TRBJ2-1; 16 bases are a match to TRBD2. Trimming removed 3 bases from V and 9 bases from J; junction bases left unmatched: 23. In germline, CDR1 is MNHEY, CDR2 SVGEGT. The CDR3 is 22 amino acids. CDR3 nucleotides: TGTGCCAGCAGTTATTCGGGCACAGGGGGCCCGGGACTAGCGGGAGGGCCTATTGAGCAGTTCTTC. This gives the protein CASSYSGTGGPGLAGGPIEQFF.

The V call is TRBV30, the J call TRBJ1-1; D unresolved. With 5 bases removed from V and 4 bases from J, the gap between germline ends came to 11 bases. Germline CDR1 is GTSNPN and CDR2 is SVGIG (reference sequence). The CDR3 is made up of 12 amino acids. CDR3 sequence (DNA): TGTGCCTGGCGACCCCACACCACTGAAGCTTTCTTT. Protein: CAWRPHTTEAFF.

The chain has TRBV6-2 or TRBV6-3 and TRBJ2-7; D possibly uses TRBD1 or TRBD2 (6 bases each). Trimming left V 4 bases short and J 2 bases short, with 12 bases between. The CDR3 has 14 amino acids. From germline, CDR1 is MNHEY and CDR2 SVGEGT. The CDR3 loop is CASSLTRGTYEQYF. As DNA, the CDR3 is TGTGCCAGCAGTTTGACTAGGGGGACCTACGAGCAGTACTTC.

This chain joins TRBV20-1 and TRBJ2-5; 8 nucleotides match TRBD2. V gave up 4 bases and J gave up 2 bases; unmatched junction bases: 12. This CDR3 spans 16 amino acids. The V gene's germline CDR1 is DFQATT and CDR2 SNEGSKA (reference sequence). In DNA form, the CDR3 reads TGCAGTGCTACCGAGGGAGTTGCGGGGGGACAAGAGACCCAGTACTTC. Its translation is CSATEGVAGGQETQYF.

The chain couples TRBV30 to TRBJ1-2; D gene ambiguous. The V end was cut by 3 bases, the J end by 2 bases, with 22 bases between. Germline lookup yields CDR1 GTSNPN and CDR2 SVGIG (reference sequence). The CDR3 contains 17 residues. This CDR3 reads CAWSLRNIGRENYGYTF. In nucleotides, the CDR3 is TGTGCCTGGAGCCTAAGGAACATCGGACGCGAAAACTATGGCTACACCTTC. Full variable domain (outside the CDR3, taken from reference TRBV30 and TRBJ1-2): SQTIHQWPATLVQPVGSPLSLECTVEGTSNPNLYWYRQAAGRGLQLLFYSVGIGQISSEVPQNLSASRPQDRQFILSSKKLLLSDSGFYLCAWSLRNIGRENYGYTFGSGTRLTVV.

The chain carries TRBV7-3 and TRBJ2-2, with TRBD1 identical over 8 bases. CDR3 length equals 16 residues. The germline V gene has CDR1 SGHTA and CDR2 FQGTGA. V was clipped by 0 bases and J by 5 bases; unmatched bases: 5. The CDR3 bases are TGTGCCAGCAGCTTAACGTTGGACAGGGAAACCGGGGAGCTGTTTTTT. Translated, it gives CASSLTLDRETGELFF.

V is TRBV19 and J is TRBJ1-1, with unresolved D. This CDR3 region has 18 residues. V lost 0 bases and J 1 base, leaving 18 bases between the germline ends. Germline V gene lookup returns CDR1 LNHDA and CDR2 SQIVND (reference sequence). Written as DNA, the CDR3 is TGTGCCAGTAGTATAGATTTTATAGGGCCGTCGGGGAACACTGAAGCTTTCTTT. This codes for CASSIDFIGPSGNTEAFF. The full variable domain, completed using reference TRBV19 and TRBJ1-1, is DGGITQSPKYLFRKEGQNVTLSCEQNLNHDAMYWYRQDPGQGLRLIYYSQIVNDFQKGDIAEGYSVSREKKESFPLTVTSAQKNPTAFYLCASSIDFIGPSGNTEAFFGQGTRLTVV.

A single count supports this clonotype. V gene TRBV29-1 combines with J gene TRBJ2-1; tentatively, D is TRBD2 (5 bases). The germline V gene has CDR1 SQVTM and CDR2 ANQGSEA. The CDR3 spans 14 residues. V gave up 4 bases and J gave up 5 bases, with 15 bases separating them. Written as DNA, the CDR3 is TGCAGCGTTGTCCGAATAACTAGACACAATGAGCAGTTCTTC. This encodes CSVVRITRHNEQFF.

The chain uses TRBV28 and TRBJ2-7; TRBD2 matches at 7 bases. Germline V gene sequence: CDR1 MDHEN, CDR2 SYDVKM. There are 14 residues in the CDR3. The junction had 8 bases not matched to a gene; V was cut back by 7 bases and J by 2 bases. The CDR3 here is CASTLWGGTYEQYF. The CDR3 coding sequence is TGTGCCAGCACCCTATGGGGGGGGACCTACGAGCAGTACTTC.

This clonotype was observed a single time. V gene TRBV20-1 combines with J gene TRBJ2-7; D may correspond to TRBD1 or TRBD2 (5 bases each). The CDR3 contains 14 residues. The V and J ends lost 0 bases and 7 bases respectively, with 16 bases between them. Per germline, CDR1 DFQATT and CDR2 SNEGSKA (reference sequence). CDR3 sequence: CSARETKGTREQYF. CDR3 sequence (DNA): TGCAGTGCTAGAGAGACAAAGGGGACCAGGGAGCAGTACTTC.

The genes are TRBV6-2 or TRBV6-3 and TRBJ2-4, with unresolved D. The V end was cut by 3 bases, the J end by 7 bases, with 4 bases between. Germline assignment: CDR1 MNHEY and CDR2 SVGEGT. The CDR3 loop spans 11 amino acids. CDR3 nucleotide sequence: TGTGCCAGCAGTTATGCCAACATTCAGTACTTC. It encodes CASSYANIQYF.

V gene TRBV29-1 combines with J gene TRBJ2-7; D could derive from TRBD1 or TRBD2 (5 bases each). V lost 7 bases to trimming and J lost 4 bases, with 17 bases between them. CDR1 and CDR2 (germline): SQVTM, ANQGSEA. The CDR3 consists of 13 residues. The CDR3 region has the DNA TGCAGCGCCGGTCGGGGCCCCCCTTACGAGCAGTACTTC. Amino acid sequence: CSAGRGPPYEQYF.

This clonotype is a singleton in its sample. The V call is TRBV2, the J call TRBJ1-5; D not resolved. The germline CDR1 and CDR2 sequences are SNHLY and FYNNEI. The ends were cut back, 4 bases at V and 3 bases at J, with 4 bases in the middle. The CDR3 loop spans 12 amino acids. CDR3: CASSGDNQPQHF. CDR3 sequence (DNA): TGTGCCAGCAGTGGTGACAATCAGCCCCAGCATTTT.

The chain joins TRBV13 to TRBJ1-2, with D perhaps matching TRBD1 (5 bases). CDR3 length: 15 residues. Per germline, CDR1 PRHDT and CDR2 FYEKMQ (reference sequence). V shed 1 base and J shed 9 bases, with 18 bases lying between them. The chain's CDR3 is CASSLDFLPGPSYTF. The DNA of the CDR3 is TGTGCCAGCAGCTTAGATTTTCTTCCGGGACCCAGCTACACCTTC.

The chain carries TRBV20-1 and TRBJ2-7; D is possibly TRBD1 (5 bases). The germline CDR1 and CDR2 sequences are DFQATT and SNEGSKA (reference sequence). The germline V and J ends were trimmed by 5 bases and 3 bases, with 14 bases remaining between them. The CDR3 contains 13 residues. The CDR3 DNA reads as TGCAGTGCTCTGGGGCTAGAGTACTACGAGCAGTACTTC. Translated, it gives CSALGLEYYEQYF.

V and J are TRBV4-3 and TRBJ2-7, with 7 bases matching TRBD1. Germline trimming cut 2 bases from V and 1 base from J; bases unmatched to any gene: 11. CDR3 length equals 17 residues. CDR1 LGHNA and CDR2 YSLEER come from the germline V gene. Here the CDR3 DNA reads TGCGCCAGCAGCCAAAGTGGTGGGACAGTGGGGTCCTACGAGCAGTACTTC. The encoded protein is CASSQSGGTVGSYEQYF.

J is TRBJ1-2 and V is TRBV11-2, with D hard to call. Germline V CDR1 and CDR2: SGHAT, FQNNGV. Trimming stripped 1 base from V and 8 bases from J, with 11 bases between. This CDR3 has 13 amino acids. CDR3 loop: CASSLGPPRGYTF. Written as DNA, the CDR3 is TGTGCCAGCAGCTTAGGCCCTCCGCGAGGCTACACCTTC.